One and the same sample provided the 4 T cell receptor beta chains below, sequenced in a study of blood T cell repertoires in COVID-19. Repertoires were generated with immunoSEQ multiplex PCR, while TCRdb's copy carries only in-frame clones and drops some. The table has 110,000 or so clones, roughly 88% seen once. Specimen: peripheral blood. The receptors derive from a woman aged 65 to 85 who had recovered from COVID-19.

This clone was observed a few times. The J gene is TRBJ2-2, the V gene TRBV4-3; D perhaps matches TRBD2 (5 bases). This CDR3 has 14 amino acids. V shed 3 bases and J shed 7 bases, with 12 bases lying between them. Germline V gene lookup returns CDR1 LGHNA and CDR2 YSLEER. In DNA form, the CDR3 reads TGCGCCAGCAGCCACAGCTACGGGAACGGGGAGCTGTTTTTT. This gives the protein CASSHSYGNGELFF.

The V and J genes are TRBV19 and TRBJ2-5, with D possibly being TRBD1 (5 bases). The CDR3 is 15 amino acids. Germline CDR1 is LNHDA and CDR2 is SQIVND (reference sequence). Trimming took off 6 bases at V and 4 bases at J, with 18 bases between the two ends. CDR3: CASRDRRGLGETQYF. The CDR3 DNA follows: TGTGCCAGTAGAGATCGAAGGGGCTTGGGAGAGACCCAGTACTTC.

This rearrangement joins TRBV19 to TRBJ1-5; D is possibly TRBD1 (5 bases). From germline, CDR1 is LNHDA and CDR2 SQIVND (reference sequence). This CDR3 region has 15 residues. The V and J ends lost 4 bases and 7 bases respectively, with 17 bases between them. CDR3 in DNA: TGTGCCAGTAGTAAGAGGGAGGGGAAGAGGCAGCCCCAGCATTTT. Encoded protein: CASSKREGKRQPQHF.

The chain has TRBV6-6 and TRBJ1-2; 7 bases are a match to TRBD1. CDR3 size: 16 residues. Germline V gives CDR1 MNHNY, CDR2 SVGAGI (reference sequence). V dropped 6 bases and J dropped 0; count of bases not matched to a gene: 10. The CDR3 loop reads CASRRLQGPANYGYTF. DNA for the CDR3: TGTGCCAGCAGGAGGCTACAGGGGCCTGCTAACTATGGCTACACCTTC.